This TCR beta chain was observed in a study of CD8 T cells in Susac syndrome. RNA in amounts of roughly 0.5 to 1 ug was reverse transcribed with random hexamers. TCRdb called the immunoSEQ multiplex PCR reads again in MiXCR, with one record for every CDR3 protein. The sample lists around 200,000 distinct CDR3 sequences, 92% occurring once. Trimming stripped 5 bases from V and 1 base from J, with 11 bases between. From germline, CDR1 is LGHNT and CDR2 FRNRAP. The CDR3 runs to 14 residues. The origin of this receptor is a human donor with multiple sclerosis. The specimen was CD8+ T cells from PBMCs. This chain connects TRBV12-5 to TRBJ1-1; D gene uncertain. The CDR3 protein is CASGPPRPNTEAFF. CDR3 DNA sequence: TGTGCTAGTGGTCCACCCCGTCCGAACACTGAAGCTTTCTTT.